This T cell receptor (beta chain) was profiled in a study of cytomegalovirus exposure and HLA in healthy donors. Study observations and caveats: The study listed under 200 cytomegalovirus-associated TCR beta chains. In vitro work confirmed that a few CMV-associated chains recognize CMV antigens.

Trimming at V came to 2 bases and at J to 4 bases, leaving 11 bases not matched to a gene. There are 19 residues in the CDR3. Germline assignment: CDR1 SGHDN and CDR2 FVKESK. The donors were part of the validation cohort of roughly 110 subjects. That cohort was separate from the first cohort, which comprised 666 subjects. Notes on this clone: Its antigen is not identified.

Assay: immunoSEQ multiplex PCR; the TCRdb copy retains only in-frame clones and omits some. The sample contains about 160,000 clones, roughly 95% of which appear only once. The chain combines TRBV14 with TRBJ2-1; 13 bases are shared with TRBD2. The sequenced sample consisted of PBMCs. The source of this sequence is a woman between 18 and 30 years old in good health and CMV-seronegative. CDR3: CASSQTALLTSGGYNEQFF. DNA of the CDR3: TGTGCCAGCAGCCAAACTGCGCTATTGACTAGCGGGGGGTACAATGAGCAGTTCTTC.